This TCR beta chain was profiled in a study of blood T cell repertoires in COVID-19 (dated by TCRdb to 2018 to 2021). Study-wide context: Samples covering the acute and convalescent phases of COVID-19 were provided by collaborators in the United States, Italy and Spain. Nearly every sample came with metadata listing a de-identified subject ID, COVID-19 status, age in years and sex. Where available, HLA class I and class II types were obtained from metadata supplied by the sample provider rather than from assay-based typing. Deeply sampled blood TCRbeta repertoires from subjects exposed to, actively infected with, or recovered from COVID-19 were included in the dataset. The repertoires were released in a freely available public database meant as a resource for research on the immune response to SARS-CoV-2. Samples came from the ongoing ImmuneRACE study (first 160 participants) plus 1,254 subjects from 6 global collaborators. The prospective study material was composed of cDNA or gDNA derived from T cells, B-cell-depleted T cells, or PBMCs. What the work shows at the level of the full study, not this receptor alone: The quantity of clinical and demographic metadata differed by source and by participant and was supplied without curation.

The immunoSEQ Assay, a bias-controlled multiplex PCR, was used to amplify TCRbeta CDR3 regions from genomic DNA. The paper's data handling went like this. Nucleated cell counts per sample were estimated from amplification of reference gene primers within the assay. Sequence reads were collapsed and filtered to measure the absolute abundance of every unique TCRbeta CDR3 rearrangement. For each sample, productive Simpson clonality was calculated as the square root of Simpson's diversity index over productive rearrangements. As stored in TCRdb, this immuneACCESS dataset retains in-frame rearrangements with V and J assigned. A fraction of the clones does not appear; measured against another copy, unresolved V genes explain less than half of the discrepancy, and the remainder lacks a known reason. The D gene and trimming were derived from the DNA, and the V and J assignments and clone size from that table. The sample records around 140,000 clones, 70% to 90% of which are singletons. About 2% of the sample lies in the top ten.

Turning to this clone: No cognate antigen has been identified for it. Qualities for individual bases were not recorded, and no much larger clone is one base off.

Reading the germline V gene gives CDR1 SGHVS and CDR2 FQNEAQ. V and J lose 5 bases and 5 bases, and a span of 19 bases separates them. Measured from the cysteine to the phenylalanine, the CDR3 is 15 residues long. The kept DNA is CDR3 alone, 45 bases in frame from the first base. The collaborating institutions used their own protocols to collect whole blood in K2EDTA tubes. For TCRbeta analysis, collaborators shipped samples as frozen whole blood, isolated PBMCs, or DNA extracted from either of those sample types. The specimen was peripheral blood. The chain is assembled from TRBV7-8 and TRBJ2-7; TRBD1 is a weak D gene call, 5 bases matching. This TCR derives from a man aged 65-85 years with acute or convalescent COVID-19. The nucleotide sequence is given as TGTGCCAGCAGCCTCAGGGCGGCGGCTTCGGACGAGCAGTACTTC. It encodes CASSLRAAASDEQYF.